The entry below describes one TCR beta chain. Its cognate antigen is unknown. The data were taken from a study of blood T cells in healthy people across ages. Overall study: T cells yielded about one barcoded beta molecule per two cells through template switching.

Each sample used at least 6 million PBMCs. Findings and caveats of the study: Donor CMV status, an unknown factor, possibly confounded changes in expanded clonotypes.

Per the germline V gene, CDR1 is ENHRY and CDR2 is SYGVKD. This CDR3 contains 17 residues. The V and J ends lost 8 bases and 2 bases, in that order; junction bases with no gene match: 15. Sample-barcoded 5' priming and a J-beta primer mix drove a second PCR of about 6 to 12 cycles. TCRdb processed the 5' RACE reads anew with MiXCR; each CDR3 protein has one entry. The sample yields roughly 1.9 million distinct CDR3 sequences, 30% to 40% seen once. The chain employs TRBV10-3 and TRBJ2-3; 8 nucleotides match TRBD2. The clonotype originates from a human donor in good health. Material: blood. The CDR3: CAIGIGVAGRNTDTQYF. DNA of the CDR3: TGTGCCATCGGGATAGGGGTAGCGGGGCGGAACACAGATACGCAGTATTTT.